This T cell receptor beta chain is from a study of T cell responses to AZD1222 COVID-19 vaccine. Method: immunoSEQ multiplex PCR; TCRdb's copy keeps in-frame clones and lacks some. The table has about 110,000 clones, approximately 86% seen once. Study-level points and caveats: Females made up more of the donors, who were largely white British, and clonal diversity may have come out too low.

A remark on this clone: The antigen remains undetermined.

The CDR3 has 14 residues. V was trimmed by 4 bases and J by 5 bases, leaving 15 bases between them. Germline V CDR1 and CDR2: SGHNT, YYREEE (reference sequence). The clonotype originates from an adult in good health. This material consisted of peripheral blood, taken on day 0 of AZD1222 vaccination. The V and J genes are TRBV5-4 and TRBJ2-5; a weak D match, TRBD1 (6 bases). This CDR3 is CASSKGGIAETQYF. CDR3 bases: TGTGCCAGCAGCAAAGGGGGTATTGCGGAGACCCAGTACTTC.